The T cell receptor beta chain under discussion was sequenced for a study of CD8 T cells in ankylosing spondylitis. Per the germline V gene, CDR1 is KGHDR and CDR2 is SFDVKD. The CDR3 runs 14 residues. The V end lost 4 bases, the J end lost 8 bases, and 14 bases lay between the germline ends. This clonotype was seen many times. TCRdb passed the 5' RACE reads through MiXCR, listing each CDR3 protein once. The sample yields 200,000 or so distinct CDR3 sequences, roughly 20% seen once. This chain connects TRBV24-1 to TRBJ2-1; maybe TRBD1 (5 bases). Sequencing input: blood, either unsorted or a sorted T cell fraction (not recorded which). This sequence was found in a male donor between 5 and 29 years old with ankylosing spondylitis or in good health (not recorded which). CDR3: CATSERRTLDEQFF. The CDR3 region has the DNA TGTGCCACCAGTGAACGAAGGACACTGGATGAGCAGTTCTTC.